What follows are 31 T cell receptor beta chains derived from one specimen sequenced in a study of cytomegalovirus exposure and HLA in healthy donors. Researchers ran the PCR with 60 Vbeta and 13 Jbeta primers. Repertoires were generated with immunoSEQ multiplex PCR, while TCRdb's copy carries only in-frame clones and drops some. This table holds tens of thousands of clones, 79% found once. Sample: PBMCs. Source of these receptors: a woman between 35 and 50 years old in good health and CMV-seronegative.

CDR3 bases: TGTGCCTTATCGGACAGGTCGAGCTCCTACGAGCAGTACTTC. Protein product: CALSDRSSSYEQYF. The chain employs TRBV30 and TRBJ2-7, with 7 positions matching TRBD1. The CDR3 contains 14 residues. In germline, CDR1 is GTSNPN, CDR2 SVGIG (reference sequence). V gave up 7 bases and J gave up 0 bases; unmatched junction bases: 9.

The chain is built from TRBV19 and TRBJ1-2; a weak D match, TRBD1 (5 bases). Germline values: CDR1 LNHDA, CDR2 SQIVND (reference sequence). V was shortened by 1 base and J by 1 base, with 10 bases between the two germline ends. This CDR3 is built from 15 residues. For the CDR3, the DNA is TGTGCCAGTAGTATAGTAGGACAAAGTAACTATGGCTACACCTTC. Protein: CASSIVGQSNYGYTF. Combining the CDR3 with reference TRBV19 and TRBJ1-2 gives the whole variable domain DGGITQSPKYLFRKEGQNVTLSCEQNLNHDAMYWYRQDPGQGLRLIYYSQIVNDFQKGDIAEGYSVSREKKESFPLTVTSAQKNPTAFYLCASSIVGQSNYGYTFGSGTRLTVV.

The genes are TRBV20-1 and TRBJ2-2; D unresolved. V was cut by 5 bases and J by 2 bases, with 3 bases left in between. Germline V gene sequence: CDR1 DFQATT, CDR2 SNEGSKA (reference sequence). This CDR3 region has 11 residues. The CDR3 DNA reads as TGCAGTGCTCTTAACACCGGGGAGCTGTTTTTT. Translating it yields CSALNTGELFF.

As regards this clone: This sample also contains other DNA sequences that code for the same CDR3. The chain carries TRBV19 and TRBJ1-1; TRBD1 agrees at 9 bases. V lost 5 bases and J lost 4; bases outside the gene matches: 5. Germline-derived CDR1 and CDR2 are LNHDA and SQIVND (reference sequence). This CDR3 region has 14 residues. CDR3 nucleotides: TGTGCCAGTAGTCAACAGGGGGCAGGCACTGAAGCTTTCTTT. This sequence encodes CASSQQGAGTEAFF.

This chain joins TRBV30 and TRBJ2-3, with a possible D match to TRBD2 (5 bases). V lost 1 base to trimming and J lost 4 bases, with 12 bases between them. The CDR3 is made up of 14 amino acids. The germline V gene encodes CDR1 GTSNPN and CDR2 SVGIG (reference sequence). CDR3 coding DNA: TGTGCCTGGAGTGATTGGGAGAGCGCAGATACGCAGTATTTT. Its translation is CAWSDWESADTQYF.

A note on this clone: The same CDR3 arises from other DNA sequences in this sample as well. CDR3 nucleotides: TGTGCCAGCAGCTTAAACAGAGGGACTGAAGCTTTCTTT. Amino acid sequence: CASSLNRGTEAFF. The chain couples TRBV7-3 to TRBJ1-1; unclear D gene. Germline V lookup: CDR1 SGHTA, CDR2 FQGTGA. This CDR3 spans 13 amino acids. Trimming removed 1 base from V and 5 bases from J, with 8 bases in between.

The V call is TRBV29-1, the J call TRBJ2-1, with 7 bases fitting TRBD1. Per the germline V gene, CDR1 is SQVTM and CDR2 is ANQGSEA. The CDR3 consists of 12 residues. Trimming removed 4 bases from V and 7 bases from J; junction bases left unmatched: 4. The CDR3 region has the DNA TGCAGCGTTGGGAACAGGGGAAATGAGCAGTTCTTC. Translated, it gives CSVGNRGNEQFF.

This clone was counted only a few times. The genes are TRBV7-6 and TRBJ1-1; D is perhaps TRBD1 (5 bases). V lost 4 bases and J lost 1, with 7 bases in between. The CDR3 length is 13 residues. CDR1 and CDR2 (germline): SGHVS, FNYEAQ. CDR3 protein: CASSSTGNTEAFF. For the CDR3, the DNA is TGTGCCAGCAGCTCCACAGGGAACACTGAAGCTTTCTTT.

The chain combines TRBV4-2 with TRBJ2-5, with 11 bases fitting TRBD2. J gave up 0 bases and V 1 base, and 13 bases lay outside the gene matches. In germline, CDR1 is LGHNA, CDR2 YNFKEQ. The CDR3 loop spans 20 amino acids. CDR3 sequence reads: CASSQVWLAGGTGYQETQYF. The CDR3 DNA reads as TGTGCCAGCAGCCAAGTTTGGCTAGCGGGGGGAACTGGATACCAAGAGACCCAGTACTTC.

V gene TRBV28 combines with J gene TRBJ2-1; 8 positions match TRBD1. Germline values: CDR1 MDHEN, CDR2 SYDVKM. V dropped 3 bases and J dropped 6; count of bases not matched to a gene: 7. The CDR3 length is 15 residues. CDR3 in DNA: TGTGCCAGCAGTTTGACCGGACAGGGAGGCAATGAGCAGTTCTTC. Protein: CASSLTGQGGNEQFF.

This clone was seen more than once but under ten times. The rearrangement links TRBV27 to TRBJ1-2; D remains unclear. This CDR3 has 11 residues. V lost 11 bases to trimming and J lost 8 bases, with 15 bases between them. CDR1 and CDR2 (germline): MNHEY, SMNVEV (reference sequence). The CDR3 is CAAGGLAGYTF. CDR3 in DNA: TGTGCCGCCGGAGGGTTGGCCGGCTACACCTTC.

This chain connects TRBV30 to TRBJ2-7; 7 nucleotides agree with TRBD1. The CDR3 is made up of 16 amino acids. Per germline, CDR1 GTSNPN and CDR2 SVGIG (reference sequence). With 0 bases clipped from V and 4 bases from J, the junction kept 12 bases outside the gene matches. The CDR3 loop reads CAWSVTGARDLYEQYF. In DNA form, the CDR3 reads TGTGCCTGGAGTGTCACAGGGGCCCGGGACCTATACGAGCAGTACTTC.

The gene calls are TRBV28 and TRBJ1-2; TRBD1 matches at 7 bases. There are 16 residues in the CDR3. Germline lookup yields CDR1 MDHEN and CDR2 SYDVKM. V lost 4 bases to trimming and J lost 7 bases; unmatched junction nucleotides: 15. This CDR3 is CASSSPATGVRFGYTF. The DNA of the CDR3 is TGTGCCAGCAGTTCCCCTGCTACAGGGGTTCGCTTTGGCTACACCTTC.

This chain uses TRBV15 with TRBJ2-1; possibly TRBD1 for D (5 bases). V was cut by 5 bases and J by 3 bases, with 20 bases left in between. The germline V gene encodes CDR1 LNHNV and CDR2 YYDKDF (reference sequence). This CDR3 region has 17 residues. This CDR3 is CATSLTSPGSLYNEQFF. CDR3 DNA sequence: TGTGCCACCAGCCTTACCTCCCCAGGGTCCCTCTACAATGAGCAGTTCTTC.

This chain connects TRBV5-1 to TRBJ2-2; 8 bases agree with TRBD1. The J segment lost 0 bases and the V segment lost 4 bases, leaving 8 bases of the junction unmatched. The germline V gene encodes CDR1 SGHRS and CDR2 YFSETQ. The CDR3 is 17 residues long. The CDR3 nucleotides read TGCGCCAGCAGCCCCGGGACAGGCAGCGCGAACACCGGGGAGCTGTTTTTT. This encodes CASSPGTGSANTGELFF.

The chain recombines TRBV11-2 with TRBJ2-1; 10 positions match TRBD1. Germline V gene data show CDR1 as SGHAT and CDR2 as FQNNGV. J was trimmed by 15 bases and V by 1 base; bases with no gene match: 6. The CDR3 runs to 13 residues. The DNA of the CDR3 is TGTGCCAGCAGCTTAGTTCGGGGACAGGGGTCGTTCTTC. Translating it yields CASSLVRGQGSFF.

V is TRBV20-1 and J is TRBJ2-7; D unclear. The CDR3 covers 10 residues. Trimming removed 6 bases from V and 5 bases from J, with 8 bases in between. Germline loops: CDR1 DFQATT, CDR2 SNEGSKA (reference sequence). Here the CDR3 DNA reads TGCAGTGCCGCCGCGAACGAGCAGTACTTC. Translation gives CSAAANEQYF.

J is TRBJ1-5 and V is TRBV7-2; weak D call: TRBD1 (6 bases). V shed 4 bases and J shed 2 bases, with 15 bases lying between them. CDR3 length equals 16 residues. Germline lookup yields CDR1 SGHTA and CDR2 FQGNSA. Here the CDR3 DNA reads TGTGCCAGCAGCTCAACAGGGCGAGGTGGCAATCAGCCCCAGCATTTT. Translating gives CASSSTGRGGNQPQHF.

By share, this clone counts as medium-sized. This CDR3 is CASSLAGGQTNEKLFF. The CDR3 coding sequence is TGCGCCAGCAGCTTGGCAGGGGGCCAGACTAATGAAAAACTGTTTTTT. This chain joins TRBV5-1 and TRBJ1-4, with TRBD1 matching over 8 bases. The CDR3 is made up of 16 amino acids. Germline CDR1 is SGHRS and CDR2 is YFSETQ. Trimming cost V 0 bases and J 2 bases; bases outside gene matches: 3.

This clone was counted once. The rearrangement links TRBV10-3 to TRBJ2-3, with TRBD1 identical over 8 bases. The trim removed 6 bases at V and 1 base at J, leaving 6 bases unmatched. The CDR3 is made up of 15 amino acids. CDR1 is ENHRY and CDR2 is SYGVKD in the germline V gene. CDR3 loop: CAISAGQGGTDTQYF. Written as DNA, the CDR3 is TGTGCCATCAGCGCCGGACAGGGCGGCACAGATACGCAGTATTTT.

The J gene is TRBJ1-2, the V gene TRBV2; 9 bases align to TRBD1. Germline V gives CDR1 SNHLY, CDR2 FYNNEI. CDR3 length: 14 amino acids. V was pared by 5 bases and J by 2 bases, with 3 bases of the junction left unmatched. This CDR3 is CASSSGTGNYGYTF. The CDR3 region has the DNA TGTGCCAGCAGTTCCGGGACAGGGAACTATGGCTACACCTTC.

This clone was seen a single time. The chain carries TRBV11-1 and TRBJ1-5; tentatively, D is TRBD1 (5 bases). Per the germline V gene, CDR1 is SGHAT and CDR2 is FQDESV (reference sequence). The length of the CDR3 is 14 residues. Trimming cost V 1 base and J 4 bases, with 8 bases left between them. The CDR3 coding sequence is TGTGCCAGCAGCTTAGAGGGGCCTAATCAGCCCCAGCATTTT. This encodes CASSLEGPNQPQHF.

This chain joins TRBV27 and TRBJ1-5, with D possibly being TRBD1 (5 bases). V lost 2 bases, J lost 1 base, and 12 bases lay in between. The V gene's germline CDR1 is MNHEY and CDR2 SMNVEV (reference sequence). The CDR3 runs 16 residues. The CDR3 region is CASSLGQGRSNQPQHF. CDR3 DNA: TGTGCCAGCAGTTTAGGGCAGGGTAGGAGCAATCAGCCCCAGCATTTT.

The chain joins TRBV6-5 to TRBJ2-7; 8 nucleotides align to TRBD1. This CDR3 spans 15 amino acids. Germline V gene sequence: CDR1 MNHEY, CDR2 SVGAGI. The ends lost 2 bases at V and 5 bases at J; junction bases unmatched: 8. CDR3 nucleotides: TGTGCCAGCAGTTACCTCGACAGGGGAGGTGACGAGCAGTACTTC. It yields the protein CASSYLDRGGDEQYF.

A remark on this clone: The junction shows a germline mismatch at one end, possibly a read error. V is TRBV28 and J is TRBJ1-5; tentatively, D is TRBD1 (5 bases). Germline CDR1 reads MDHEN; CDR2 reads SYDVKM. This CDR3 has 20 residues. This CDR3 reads CASSLPILPRRGGSHQPQHF. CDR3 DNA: TGTGCCAGCAGTTTACCGATATTGCCGAGGCGGGGGGGTAGCCATCAGCCCCAGCATTTT.

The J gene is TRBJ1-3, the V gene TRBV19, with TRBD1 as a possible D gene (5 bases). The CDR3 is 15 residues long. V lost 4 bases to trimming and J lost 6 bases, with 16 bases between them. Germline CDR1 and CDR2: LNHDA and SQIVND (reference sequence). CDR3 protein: CASSTPGGEKNTIYF. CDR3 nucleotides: TGTGCCAGTAGTACCCCGGGAGGGGAGAAAAACACCATATATTTT.

The CDR3 protein is CASSPEDGSSYNEQFF. In DNA, the CDR3 is TGTGCCAGCAGCCCGGAGGACGGCAGCTCCTACAATGAGCAGTTCTTC. This rearrangement joins TRBV7-3 to TRBJ2-1, with D possibly being TRBD2 (5 bases). Germline lookup yields CDR1 SGHTA and CDR2 FQGTGA. This CDR3 spans 16 amino acids. V shed 5 bases and J shed 0 bases, with 14 bases lying between them.

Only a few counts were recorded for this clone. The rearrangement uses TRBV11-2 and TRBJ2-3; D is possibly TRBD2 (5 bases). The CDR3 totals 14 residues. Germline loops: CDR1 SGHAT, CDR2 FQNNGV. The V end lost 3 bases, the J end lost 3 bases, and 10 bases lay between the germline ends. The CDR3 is CASSFGRGTDTQYF. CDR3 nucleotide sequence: TGTGCCAGCAGCTTTGGCCGCGGGACAGATACGCAGTATTTT.

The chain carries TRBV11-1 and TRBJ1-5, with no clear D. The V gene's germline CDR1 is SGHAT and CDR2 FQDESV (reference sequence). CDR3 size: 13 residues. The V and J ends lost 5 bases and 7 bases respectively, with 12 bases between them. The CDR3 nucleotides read TGTGCCAGCAGCCCGGGTTTTGACCAGCCCCAGCATTTT. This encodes CASSPGFDQPQHF. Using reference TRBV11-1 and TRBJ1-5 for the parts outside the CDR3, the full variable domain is EAEVAQSPRYKITEKSQAVAFWCDPISGHATLYWYRQILGQGPELLVQFQDESVVDDSQLPKDRFSAERLKGVDSTLKIQPAELGDSAMYLCASSPGFDQPQHFGDGTRLSIL.

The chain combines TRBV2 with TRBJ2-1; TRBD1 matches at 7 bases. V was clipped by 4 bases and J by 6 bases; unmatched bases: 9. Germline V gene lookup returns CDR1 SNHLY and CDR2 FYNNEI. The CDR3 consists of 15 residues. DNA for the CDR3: TGTGCCAGCAGTGGCATCGGGACAGTATTCAATGAGCAGTTCTTC. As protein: CASSGIGTVFNEQFF.

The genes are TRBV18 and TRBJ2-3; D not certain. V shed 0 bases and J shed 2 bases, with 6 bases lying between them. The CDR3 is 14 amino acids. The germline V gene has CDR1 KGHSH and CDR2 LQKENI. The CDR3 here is CASSPPAVTDTQYF. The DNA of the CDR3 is TGTGCCAGCTCACCACCGGCGGTCACAGATACGCAGTATTTT.